This entry lists 4 T cell receptor beta chains sequenced from one sample in a study of spatial heterogeneity in lung cancer. TCRdb reprocessed the 5' RACE reads via MiXCR and lists one record per CDR3 protein. Seen here are about 48,000 distinct CDR3 sequences, roughly 5.7% observed once, and the top ten hold approximately 10%. Time point meaning: sample taken at primary tumor resection. The source material was PBMCs, sampled at surgery. These receptor sequences come from a male donor with early-stage non-small cell lung cancer.

The sample holds many counts of this clonotype. J is TRBJ2-3 and V is TRBV20-1, with TRBD2 identical over 8 bases. The V and J ends lost 1 base and 2 bases, in that order; junction bases with no gene match: 5. Germline CDR1 is DFQATT and CDR2 is SNEGSKA (reference sequence). The CDR3 loop spans 15 amino acids. The CDR3 sequence: CSARGSGGPTDTQYF. DNA for the CDR3: TGCAGTGCTAGAGGCAGCGGGGGACCCACAGATACGCAGTATTTT.

This clonotype was recorded many times. The chain combines TRBV9 with TRBJ2-3; 9 bases match TRBD2. V lost 3 bases and J lost 2; bases outside the gene matches: 1. This CDR3 has 14 amino acids. Per germline, CDR1 SGDLS and CDR2 YYNGEE. CDR3 protein: CASSASGNTDTQYF. CDR3 nucleotide sequence: TGTGCCAGCAGCGCTAGCGGGAACACAGATACGCAGTATTTT.

This clonotype showed up many times. The chain recombines TRBV3-1 with TRBJ2-5, with TRBD1 matching over 7 bases. This CDR3 region has 16 residues. Germline-derived CDR1 and CDR2 are LGHDT and YNNKEL (reference sequence). Trimming at V came to 4 bases and at J to 2 bases, leaving 10 bases not matched to a gene. The CDR3, as DNA: TGTGCCAGCAGCCCCCGAGGACAGGTGACGCAAGAGACCCAGTACTTC. The encoded protein is CASSPRGQVTQETQYF.

The DNA of the CDR3 is TGTGCCAGCGCCTCTAAAGTCCCAGGTATGAACACTGAAGCTTTCTTT. It specifies CASASKVPGMNTEAFF. The chain has TRBV27 and TRBJ1-1; D is uncertain. The CDR3 spans 16 residues. Germline loops: CDR1 MNHEY, CDR2 SMNVEV (reference sequence). Trimming stripped 8 bases from V and 0 bases from J, with 19 bases between.